Described below is a single T cell receptor (beta chain) sequence and its context. Under the authors' procedure: Nucleated cell number was recorded as an estimate derived from reference gene primer amplification. Using immunoSEQ multiplex PCR, the repertoire was profiled, and TCRdb retains in-frame clones only, with some absent. V, J and clone size are those of that table, while D and trimming were read from the DNA. The sample has around 400,000 clones, 70% to 90% seen once; the top ten hold approximately 1.2%. This entry belongs to a study of blood T cell repertoires in COVID-19. At the level of the study: Samples of COVID-19 (acute and convalescent) were obtained from the United States, Italy and Spain. PBMCs, B-cell-depleted T cells, or T cells were the source of the cDNA or gDNA that made up the material.

CDR1 and CDR2 from the germline V gene are SGHKS and YYEKEE (reference sequence). This CDR3 contains 15 residues. The V end lost 4 bases, the J end lost 3 bases, and 16 bases lay between the germline ends. The clonotype was recovered from a man aged 35-49 years with acute or convalescent COVID-19. Sequences were obtained from peripheral blood. The rearrangement uses TRBV5-5 and TRBJ1-1; a weak D match, TRBD1 (6 bases). The CDR3, as DNA: TGTGCCAGCAGCCCCCTCGATCCAGGGGACACTGAAGCTTTCTTT. It yields the protein CASSPLDPGDTEAFF.